Below, one TCR beta chain is given with its context. The antigen is undetermined. The authors extracted RNA and reverse transcribed it into cDNA as the sequencing template. Generated by immunoSEQ multiplex PCR, the TCRdb table keeps only in-frame clones and is missing some. The sample lists 100,000 to 150,000 clones; around 64% were seen once. PBMCs served as the source from which CD4+ and CD8+ T cells were sorted. This sample was included in a study of CD8+ T cells in alopecia areata. After removal of 0 bases from V and 4 bases from J, the junction contained 3 bases not matched to a gene. Germline loops: CDR1 LNHDA, CDR2 SQIVND (reference sequence). The CDR3 loop spans 15 amino acids. Study-level points and caveats: Among patients, TCR sharing was less clear than in mice, a difference possibly due in part to HLA diversity in the patient population. Especially in alopecia totalis/universalis, lesional scalp showed greater clonality than normal scalp did. Scalp repertoires also include resident alphabeta T cells from normal skin.

This TCR derives from a human donor in good health. This chain uses TRBV19 with TRBJ1-2; 9 bases agree with TRBD1. The source material was CD4+ T cells sorted from blood. The CDR3 is CASSIEGQGGYGYTF. Written as DNA, the CDR3 is TGTGCCAGTAGTATAGAGGGACAGGGTGGCTATGGCTACACCTTC.